This TCR beta chain was retrieved from a study of CDR3 diversity in severe acne. This clonotype was observed many times. Each CDR3 protein gets one entry after TCRdb re-called the PCR reads with MiXCR. The sample yields over 85,000 distinct CDR3 sequences, about half seen once. J lost 2 bases, V lost 1 base, and 7 bases had no gene match. Per germline, CDR1 SGHAT and CDR2 FQNNGV. The CDR3 length is 16 residues. The sequence was collected from a male donor with acne. This chain joins TRBV11-2 and TRBJ2-5; TRBD1 aligns across 7 bases. The sequenced sample was blood. The CDR3 reads CASSLARGQYQETQYF. The DNA for the CDR3 is TGTGCCAGCAGCTTAGCTCGGGGACAGTATCAAGAGACCCAGTACTTC.